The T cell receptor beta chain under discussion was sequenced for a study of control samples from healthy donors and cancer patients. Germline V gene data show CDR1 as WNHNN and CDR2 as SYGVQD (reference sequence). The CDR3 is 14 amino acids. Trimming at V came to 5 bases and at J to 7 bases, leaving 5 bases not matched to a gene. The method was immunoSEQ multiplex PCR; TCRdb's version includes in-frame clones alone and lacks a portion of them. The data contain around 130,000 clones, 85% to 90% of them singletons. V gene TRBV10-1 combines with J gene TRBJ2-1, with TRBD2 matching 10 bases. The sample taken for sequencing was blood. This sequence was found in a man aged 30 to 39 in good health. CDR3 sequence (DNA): TGCGCCAGCAGTAGAAGCGGGGGGGCAAATGAGCAGTTCTTC. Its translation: CASSRSGGANEQFF.